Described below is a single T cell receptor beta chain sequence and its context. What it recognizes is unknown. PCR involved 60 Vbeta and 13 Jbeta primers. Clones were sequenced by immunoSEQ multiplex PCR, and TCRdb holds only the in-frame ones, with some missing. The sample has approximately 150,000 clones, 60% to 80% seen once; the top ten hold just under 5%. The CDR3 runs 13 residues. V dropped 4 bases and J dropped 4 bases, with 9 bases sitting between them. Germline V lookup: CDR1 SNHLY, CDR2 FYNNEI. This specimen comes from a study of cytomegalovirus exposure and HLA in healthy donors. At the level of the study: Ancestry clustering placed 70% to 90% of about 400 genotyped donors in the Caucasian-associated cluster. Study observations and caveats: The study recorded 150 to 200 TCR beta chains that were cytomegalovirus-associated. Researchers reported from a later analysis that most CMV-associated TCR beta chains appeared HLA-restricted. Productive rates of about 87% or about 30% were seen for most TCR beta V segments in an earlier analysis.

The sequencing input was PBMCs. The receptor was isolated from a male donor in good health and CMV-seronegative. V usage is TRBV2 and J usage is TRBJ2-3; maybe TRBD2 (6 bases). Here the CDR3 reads CASSGLASDTQYF. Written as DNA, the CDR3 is TGTGCCAGCAGTGGGCTAGCGTCAGATACGCAGTATTTT. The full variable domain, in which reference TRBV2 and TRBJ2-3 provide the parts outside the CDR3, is EPEVTQTPSHQVTQMGQEVILRCVPISNHLYFYWYRQILGQKVEFLVSFYNNEISEKSEIFDDQFSVERPDGSNFTLKIRSTKLEDSAMYFCASSGLASDTQYFGPGTRLTVL.